This T cell receptor (beta chain) was recovered during a study of blood T cell repertoires in COVID-19. The V gene end was trimmed by 4 bases and the J gene end by 9 bases; junction bases not matched to a gene: 8. The V gene's germline CDR1 is SGHAT and CDR2 FQNNGV. CDR3 length: 15 residues. Cohort allocation depended upon clinical history that participants reported. Method: immunoSEQ multiplex PCR; TCRdb's copy keeps in-frame clones and lacks some. The table shows 300,000 or so clones, with about 90% occurring only once. This clonotype was obtained from a woman aged 30 to 39 who had recovered from COVID-19. The V call is TRBV11-2, the J call TRBJ2-1; 11 bases map to TRBD2. What was sequenced was PBMCs or T cells enriched from blood (not recorded which). In DNA, the CDR3 is TGTGCCAGCAGCTCCGGGACTAGCGGTCGCGGTGAGCAGTTCTTC. It translates to CASSSGTSGRGEQFF.